The clone carrying this TCR beta chain has at least ten counts. The data stem from a study of T cells after posttransplantation cyclophosphamide. Assay: immunoSEQ multiplex PCR; the TCRdb copy retains only in-frame clones and omits some. There are 25,000 to 35,000 clones in the sample, none observed a single time. V dropped 2 bases and J dropped 4 bases, with 8 bases sitting between them. The CDR3 loop spans 13 amino acids. Germline CDR1 reads MNHEY; CDR2 reads SVGEGT. This chain connects TRBV6-2 or TRBV6-3 to TRBJ1-2, with D unresolved. The clonotype was recovered from a woman in her 30s in good health and a related stem cell transplant donor. Sequenced material: PBMCs. CDR3 coding DNA: TGTGCCAGCAGTTACGCAGGAATCTATGGCTACACCTTC. Protein product: CASSYAGIYGYTF.